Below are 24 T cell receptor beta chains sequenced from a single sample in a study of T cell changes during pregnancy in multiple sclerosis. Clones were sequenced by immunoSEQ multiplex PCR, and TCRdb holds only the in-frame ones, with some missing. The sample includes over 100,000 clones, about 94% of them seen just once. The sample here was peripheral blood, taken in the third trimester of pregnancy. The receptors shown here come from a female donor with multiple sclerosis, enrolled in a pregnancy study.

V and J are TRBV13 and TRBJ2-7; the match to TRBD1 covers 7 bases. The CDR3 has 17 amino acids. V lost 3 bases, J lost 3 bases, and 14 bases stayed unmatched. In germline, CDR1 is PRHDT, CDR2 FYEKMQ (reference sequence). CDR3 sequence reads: CASSLAFDRAYLYEQYF. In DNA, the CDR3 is TGTGCCAGCAGCTTGGCGTTCGACAGGGCCTACCTCTACGAGCAGTACTTC. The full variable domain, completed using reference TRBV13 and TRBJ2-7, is AAGVIQSPRHLIKEKRETATLKCYPIPRHDTVYWYQQGPGQDPQFLISFYEKMQSDKGSIPDRFSAQQFSDYHSELNMSSLELGDSALYFCASSLAFDRAYLYEQYFGPGTRLTVT.

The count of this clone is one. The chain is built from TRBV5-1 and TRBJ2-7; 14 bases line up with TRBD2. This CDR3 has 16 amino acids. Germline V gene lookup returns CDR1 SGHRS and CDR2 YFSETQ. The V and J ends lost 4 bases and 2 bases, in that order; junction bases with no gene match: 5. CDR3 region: CASSRLAGGQTYEQYF. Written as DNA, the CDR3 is TGCGCCAGCAGCCGACTAGCGGGAGGGCAAACCTACGAGCAGTACTTC.

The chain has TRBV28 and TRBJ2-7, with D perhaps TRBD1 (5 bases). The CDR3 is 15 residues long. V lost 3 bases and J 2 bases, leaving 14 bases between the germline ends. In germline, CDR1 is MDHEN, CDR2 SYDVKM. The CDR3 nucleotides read TGTGCCAGCAGTTTGGTTCAGGGTTGGACCTACGAGCAGTACTTC. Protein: CASSLVQGWTYEQYF.

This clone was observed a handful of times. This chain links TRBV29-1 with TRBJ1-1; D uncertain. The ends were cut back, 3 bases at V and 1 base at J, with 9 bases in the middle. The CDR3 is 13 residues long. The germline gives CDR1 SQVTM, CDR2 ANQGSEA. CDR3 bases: TGCAGCGTTGAGGAGAGATCGAACACTGAAGCTTTCTTT. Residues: CSVEERSNTEAFF.

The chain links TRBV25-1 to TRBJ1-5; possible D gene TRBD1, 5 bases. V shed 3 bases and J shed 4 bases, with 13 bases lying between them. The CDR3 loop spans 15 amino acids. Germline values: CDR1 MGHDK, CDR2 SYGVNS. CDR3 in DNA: TGTGCCAGCAGTGACAGGGTCGGTGAAAATCAGCCCCAGCATTTT. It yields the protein CASSDRVGENQPQHF.

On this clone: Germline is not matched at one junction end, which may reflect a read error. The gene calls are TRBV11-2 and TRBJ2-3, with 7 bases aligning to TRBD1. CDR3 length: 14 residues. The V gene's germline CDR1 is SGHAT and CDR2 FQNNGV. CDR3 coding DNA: TGTGCCAGCAGCTCCGGGACAGCCACAGATATGCAGTATTTT. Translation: CASSSGTATDMQYF.

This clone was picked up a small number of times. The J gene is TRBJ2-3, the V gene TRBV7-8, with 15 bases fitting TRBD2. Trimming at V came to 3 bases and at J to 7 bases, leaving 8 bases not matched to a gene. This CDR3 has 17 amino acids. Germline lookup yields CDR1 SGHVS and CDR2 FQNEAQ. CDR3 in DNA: TGTGCCAGCAGCTTTGGAAGGACTAGCGGGAGGGTATATACGCAGTATTTT. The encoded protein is CASSFGRTSGRVYTQYF.

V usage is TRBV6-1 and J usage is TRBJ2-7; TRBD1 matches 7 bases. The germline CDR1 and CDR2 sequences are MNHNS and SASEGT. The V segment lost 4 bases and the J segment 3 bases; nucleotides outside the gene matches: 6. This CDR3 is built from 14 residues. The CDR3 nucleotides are TGTGCCAGCAGTGGCAACAGGGGTCACTACGAGCAGTACTTC. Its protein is CASSGNRGHYEQYF.

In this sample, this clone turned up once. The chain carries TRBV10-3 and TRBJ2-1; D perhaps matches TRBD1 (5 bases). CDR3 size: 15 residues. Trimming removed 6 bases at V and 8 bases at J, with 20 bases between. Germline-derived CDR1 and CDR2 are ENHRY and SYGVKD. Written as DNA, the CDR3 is TGTGCCATCAGGAGAACCGAGAACCCCAGGGATGAGCAGTTCTTC. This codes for CAIRRTENPRDEQFF.

The CDR3 sequence is CASSPGTLEQFF. As DNA, the CDR3 is TGTGCCAGCAGCCCCGGGACTCTTGAGCAGTTCTTC. V and J are TRBV11-2 and TRBJ2-1, with a weak D call TRBD2 (6 bases). Trimming took 5 bases from V and 9 from J, leaving 11 bases between them. The CDR3 runs 12 residues. Germline lookup yields CDR1 SGHAT and CDR2 FQNNGV.

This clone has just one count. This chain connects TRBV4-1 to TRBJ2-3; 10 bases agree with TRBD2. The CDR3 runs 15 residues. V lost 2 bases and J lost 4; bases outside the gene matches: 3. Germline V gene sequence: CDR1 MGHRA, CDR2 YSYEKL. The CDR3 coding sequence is TGCGCCAGCAGCCAAACTAGCGGGGAATCAGATACGCAGTATTTT. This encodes CASSQTSGESDTQYF.

In DNA, the CDR3 is TGTGCCAGCAGCTTAACTGGGGACAGTCAGCCCCAGCATTTT. Amino acids: CASSLTGDSQPQHF. The chain has TRBV7-9 and TRBJ1-5; 7 bases agree with TRBD1. V lost 2 bases and J lost 6; bases outside the gene matches: 4. The CDR3 runs to 14 residues. CDR1 is SEHNR, CDR2 FQNEAQ, per germline (reference sequence).

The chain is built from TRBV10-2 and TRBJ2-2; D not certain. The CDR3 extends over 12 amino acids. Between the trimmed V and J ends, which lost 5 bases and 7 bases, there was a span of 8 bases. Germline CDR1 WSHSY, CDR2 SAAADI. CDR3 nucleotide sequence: TGCGCCAGCAGTCACAGCAACGGGGAGCTGTTTTTT. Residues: CASSHSNGELFF.

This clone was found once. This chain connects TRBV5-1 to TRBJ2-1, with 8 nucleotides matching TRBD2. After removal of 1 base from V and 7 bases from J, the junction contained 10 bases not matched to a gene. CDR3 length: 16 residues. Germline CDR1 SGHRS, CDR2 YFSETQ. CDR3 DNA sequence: TGCGCCAGCAGCTTGTTCGGGTTAGCGGGAATGAATGAGCAGTTCTTC. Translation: CASSLFGLAGMNEQFF.

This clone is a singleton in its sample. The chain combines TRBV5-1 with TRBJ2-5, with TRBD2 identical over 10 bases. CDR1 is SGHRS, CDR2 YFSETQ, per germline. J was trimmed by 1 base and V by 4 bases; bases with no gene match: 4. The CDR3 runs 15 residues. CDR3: CASSPGTSVQETQYF. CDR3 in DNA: TGCGCCAGCAGCCCGGGGACTAGCGTCCAAGAGACCCAGTACTTC.

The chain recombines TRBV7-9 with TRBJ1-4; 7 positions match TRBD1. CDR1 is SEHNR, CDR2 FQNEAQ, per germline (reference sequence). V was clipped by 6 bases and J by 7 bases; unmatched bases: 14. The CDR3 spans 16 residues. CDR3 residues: CASSYQTGDGGEKLFF. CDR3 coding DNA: TGTGCCAGCAGTTATCAAACAGGGGACGGGGGTGAAAAACTGTTTTTT.

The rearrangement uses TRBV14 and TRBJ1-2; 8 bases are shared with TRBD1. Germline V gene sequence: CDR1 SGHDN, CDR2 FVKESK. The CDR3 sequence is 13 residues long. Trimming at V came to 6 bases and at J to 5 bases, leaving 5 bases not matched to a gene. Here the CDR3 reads CASSYRGAYGYTF. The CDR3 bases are TGTGCCAGCAGTTACAGGGGGGCATATGGCTACACCTTC.

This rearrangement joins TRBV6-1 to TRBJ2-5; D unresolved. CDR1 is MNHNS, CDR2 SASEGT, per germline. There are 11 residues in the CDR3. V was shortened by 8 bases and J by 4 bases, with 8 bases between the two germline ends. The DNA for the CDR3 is TGTGCCAGCCGATGGGCAGAGACCCAGTACTTC. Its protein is CASRWAETQYF.

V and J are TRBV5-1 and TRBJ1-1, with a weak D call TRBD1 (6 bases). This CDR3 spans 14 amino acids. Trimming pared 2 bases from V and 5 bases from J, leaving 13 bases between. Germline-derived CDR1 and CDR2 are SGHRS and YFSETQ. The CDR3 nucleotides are TGCGCCAGCAGCTTTCGGGGGGCGTCAACTGAAGCTTTCTTT. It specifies CASSFRGASTEAFF.

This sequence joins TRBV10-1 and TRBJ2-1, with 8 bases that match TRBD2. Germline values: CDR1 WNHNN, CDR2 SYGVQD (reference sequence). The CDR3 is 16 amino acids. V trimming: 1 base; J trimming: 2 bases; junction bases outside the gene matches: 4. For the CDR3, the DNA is TGCGCCAGCAGTGAGTTTGTTAGCGGGACCTACAATGAGCAGTTCTTC. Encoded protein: CASSEFVSGTYNEQFF.

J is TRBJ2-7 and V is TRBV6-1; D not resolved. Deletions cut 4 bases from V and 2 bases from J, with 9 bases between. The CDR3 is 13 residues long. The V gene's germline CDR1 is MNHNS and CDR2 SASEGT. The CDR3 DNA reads TGTGCCAGCAGTGTCTCGTTTACCTACGAGCAGTACTTC. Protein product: CASSVSFTYEQYF.

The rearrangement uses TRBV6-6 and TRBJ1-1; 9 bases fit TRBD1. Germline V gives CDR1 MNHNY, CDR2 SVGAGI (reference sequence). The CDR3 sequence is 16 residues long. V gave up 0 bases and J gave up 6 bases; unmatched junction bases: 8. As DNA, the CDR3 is TGTGCCAGCAGTTACTCGGGACAGGGTTCTTTCCCTGAAGCTTTCTTT. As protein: CASSYSGQGSFPEAFF.

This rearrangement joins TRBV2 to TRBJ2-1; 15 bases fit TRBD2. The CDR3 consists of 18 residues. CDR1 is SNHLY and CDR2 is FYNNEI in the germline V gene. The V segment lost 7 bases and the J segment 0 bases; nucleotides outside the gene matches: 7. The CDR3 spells CASNKGLAGGSSYNEQFF. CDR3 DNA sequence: TGTGCCAGCAACAAGGGACTAGCGGGAGGTAGCTCCTACAATGAGCAGTTCTTC.

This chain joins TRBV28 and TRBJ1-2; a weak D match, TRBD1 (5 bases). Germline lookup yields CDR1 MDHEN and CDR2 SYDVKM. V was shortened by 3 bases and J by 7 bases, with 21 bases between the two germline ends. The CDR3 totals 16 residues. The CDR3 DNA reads TGTGCCAGCAGTTTGGCTATTGGCAGGGTATTACGTGGCTACACCTTC. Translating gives CASSLAIGRVLRGYTF.